This TCR beta chain was captured in a study of monozygotic twins with inflammatory bowel disease. General study findings and limits: Researchers were unable to tell different T cell subtypes apart.

Donors each gave more than 2 ml of blood. Whole blood, unsorted for T cells, was the source of total RNA. This CDR3 contains 16 residues. Germline assignment: CDR1 SGHRS and CDR2 YFSETQ. About this clonotype itself: Its antigen is not identified.

TCRalpha and TCRbeta cDNA went through nested PCRs of approximately 17 and 9 cycles, two in total. TCRdb processed the 5' RACE reads again and assigns one entry to each CDR3 protein, with no DNA. Recorded for this sample: approximately 400,000 distinct CDR3 sequences. The sample consisted of blood. This TCR was recovered from a human donor with ulcerative colitis or Crohn's disease, or a healthy co-twin of an affected twin (not recorded which). The gene calls are TRBV5-1 and TRBJ2-1; TCRdb proposes TRBD2, but this gene call is untestable without DNA. CDR3 amino acids: CASSLGRTSGTDEQFF. Full variable domain (outside the CDR3, taken from reference TRBV5-1 and TRBJ2-1): KAGVTQTPRYLIKTRGQQVTLSCSPISGHRSVSWYQQTPGQGLQFLFEYFSETQRNKGNFPGRFSGRQFSNSRSEMNVSTLELGDSALYLCASSLGRTSGTDEQFFGPGTRLTVL.